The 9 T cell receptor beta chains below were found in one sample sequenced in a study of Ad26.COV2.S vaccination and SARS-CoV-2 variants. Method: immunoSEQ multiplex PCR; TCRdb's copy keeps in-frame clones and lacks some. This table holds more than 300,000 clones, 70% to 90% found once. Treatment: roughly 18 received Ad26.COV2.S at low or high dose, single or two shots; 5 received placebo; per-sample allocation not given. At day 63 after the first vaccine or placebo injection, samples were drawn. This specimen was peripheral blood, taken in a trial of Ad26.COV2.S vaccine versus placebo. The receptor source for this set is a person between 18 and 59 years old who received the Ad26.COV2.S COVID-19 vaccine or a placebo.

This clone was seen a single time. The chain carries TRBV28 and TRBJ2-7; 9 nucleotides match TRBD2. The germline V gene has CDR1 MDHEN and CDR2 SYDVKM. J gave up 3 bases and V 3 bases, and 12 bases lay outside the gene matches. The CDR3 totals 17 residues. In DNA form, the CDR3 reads TGTGCCAGCAGTTTGACCCGTTGGGCGGGGGGGCTCTACGAGCAGTACTTC. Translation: CASSLTRWAGGLYEQYF.

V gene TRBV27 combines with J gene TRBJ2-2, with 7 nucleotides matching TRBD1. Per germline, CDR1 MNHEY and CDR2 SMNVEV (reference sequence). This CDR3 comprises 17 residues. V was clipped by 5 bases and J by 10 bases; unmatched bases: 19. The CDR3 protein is CASSPTLIGGSLLELFF. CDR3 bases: TGTGCCAGCAGTCCCACCTTGATAGGGGGCTCCCTTTTGGAGCTGTTTTTT.

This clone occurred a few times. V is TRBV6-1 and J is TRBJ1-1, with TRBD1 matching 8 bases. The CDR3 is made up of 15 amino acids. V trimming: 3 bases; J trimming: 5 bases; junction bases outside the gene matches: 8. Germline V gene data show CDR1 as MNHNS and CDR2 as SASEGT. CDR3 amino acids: CASSDTTGVGTEAFF. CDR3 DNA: TGTGCCAGCAGTGATACGACAGGGGTTGGGACTGAAGCTTTCTTT.

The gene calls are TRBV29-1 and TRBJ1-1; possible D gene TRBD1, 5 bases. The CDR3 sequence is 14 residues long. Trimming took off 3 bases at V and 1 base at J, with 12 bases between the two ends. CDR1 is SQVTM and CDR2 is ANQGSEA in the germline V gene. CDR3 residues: CSVDGSQGNTEAFF. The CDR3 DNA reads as TGCAGCGTTGATGGCAGTCAGGGGAACACTGAAGCTTTCTTT.

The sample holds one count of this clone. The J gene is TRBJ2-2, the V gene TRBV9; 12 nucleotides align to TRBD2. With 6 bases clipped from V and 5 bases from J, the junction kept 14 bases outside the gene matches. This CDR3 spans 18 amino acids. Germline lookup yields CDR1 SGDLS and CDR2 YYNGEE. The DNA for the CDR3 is TGTGCCAGCAACCCAAGGACTAGCGGGATCGAGGAGACCGGGGAGCTGTTTTTT. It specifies CASNPRTSGIEETGELFF.

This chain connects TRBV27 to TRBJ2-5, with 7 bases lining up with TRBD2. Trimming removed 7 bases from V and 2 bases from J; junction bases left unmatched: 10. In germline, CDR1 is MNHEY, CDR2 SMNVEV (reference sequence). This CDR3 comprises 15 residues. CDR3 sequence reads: CASTTVMGGQETQYF. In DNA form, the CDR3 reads TGTGCCAGCACCACCGTGATGGGGGGGCAAGAGACCCAGTACTTC.

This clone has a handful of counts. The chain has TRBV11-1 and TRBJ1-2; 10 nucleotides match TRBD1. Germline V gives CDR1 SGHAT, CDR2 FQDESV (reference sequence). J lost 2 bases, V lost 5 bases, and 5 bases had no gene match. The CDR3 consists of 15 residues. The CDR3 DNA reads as TGTGCCAGCAGCCCCCGGACAGGGGGAAACTATGGCTACACCTTC. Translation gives CASSPRTGGNYGYTF. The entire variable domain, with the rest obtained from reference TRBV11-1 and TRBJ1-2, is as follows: EAEVAQSPRYKITEKSQAVAFWCDPISGHATLYWYRQILGQGPELLVQFQDESVVDDSQLPKDRFSAERLKGVDSTLKIQPAELGDSAMYLCASSPRTGGNYGYTFGSGTRLTVV.

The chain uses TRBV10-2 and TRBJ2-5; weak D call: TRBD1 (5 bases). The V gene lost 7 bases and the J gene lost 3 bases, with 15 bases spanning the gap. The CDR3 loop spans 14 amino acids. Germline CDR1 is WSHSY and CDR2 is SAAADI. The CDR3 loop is CASNTGQDKETQYF. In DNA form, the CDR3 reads TGCGCCAGCAACACCGGACAAGACAAAGAGACCCAGTACTTC.

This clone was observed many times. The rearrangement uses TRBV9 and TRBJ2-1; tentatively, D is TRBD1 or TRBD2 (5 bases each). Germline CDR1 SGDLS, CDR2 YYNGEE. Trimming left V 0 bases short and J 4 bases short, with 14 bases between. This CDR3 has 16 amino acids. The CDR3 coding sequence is TGTGCCAGCAGCGTAGCTGGGGCCAGCGGATACAATGAGCAGTTCTTC. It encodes CASSVAGASGYNEQFF.